This TCR beta chain is drawn from a study of CDR3 diversity in severe acne (dated by TCRdb to between 2019 and 2020). The CDR3 numbers 15 residues from cysteine through phenylalanine. The CDR3 DNA has 45 bases and is translated from base 1. V lost 1 base and J lost 4 bases; the stretch between them is 15 bases long. CDR1 and CDR2, looked up from the germline V gene, are SGHDT and YYEEEE. This clonotype was seen many times. The antigen it recognizes is unknown. No quality values exist for individual bases; no much larger clone is one base distant. Libraries were constructed by PCR. Sequenced using an Illumina HiSeq 2000. Using fastp trimming at Q25 and MiXCR clonotype assembly, TCRdb reanalyzed the public sequencing data and kept in-frame beta chains. A single entry per CDR3 protein holds the most common genes and DNA from its merged rows. For this sample there are some 90,000 distinct CDR3 sequences; about 48% appear just once. The leading ten clones occupy over 9.5% of the sample.

The chain couples TRBV5-6 to TRBJ2-7; no D gene is confidently identified. The TCR was taken from a male donor in good health, serving as a control. Specimen: blood. For the CDR3, the sequence is CASSLFIRINYEQYF. The DNA sequence is as follows: TGTGCCAGCAGCTTGTTTATACGGATCAATTACGAGCAGTACTTC.